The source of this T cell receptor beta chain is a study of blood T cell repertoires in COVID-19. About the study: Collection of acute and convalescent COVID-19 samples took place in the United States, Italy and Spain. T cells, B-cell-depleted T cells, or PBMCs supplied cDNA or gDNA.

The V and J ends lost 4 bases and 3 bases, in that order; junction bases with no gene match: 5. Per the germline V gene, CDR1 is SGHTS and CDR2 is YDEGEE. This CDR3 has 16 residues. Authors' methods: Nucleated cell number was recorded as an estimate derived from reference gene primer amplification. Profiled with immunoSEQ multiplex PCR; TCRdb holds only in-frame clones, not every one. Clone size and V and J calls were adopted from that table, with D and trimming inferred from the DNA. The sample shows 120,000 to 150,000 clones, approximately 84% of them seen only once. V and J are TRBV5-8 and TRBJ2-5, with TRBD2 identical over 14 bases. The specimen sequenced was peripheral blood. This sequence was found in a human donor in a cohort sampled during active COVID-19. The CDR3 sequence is CASSDGTSGGKETQYF. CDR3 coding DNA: TGTGCCAGCAGCGACGGGACTAGCGGGGGAAAAGAGACCCAGTACTTC.